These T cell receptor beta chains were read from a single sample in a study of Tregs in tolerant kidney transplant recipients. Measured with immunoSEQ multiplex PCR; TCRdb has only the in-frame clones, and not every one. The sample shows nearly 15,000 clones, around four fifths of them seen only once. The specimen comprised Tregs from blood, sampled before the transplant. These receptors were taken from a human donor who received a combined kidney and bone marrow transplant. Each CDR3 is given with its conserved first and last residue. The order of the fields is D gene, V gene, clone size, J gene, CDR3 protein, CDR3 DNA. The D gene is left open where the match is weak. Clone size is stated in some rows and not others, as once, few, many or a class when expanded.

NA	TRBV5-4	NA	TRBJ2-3	CASSVGTPIGADTQYF	TGTGCCAGCAGCGTCGGGACTCCCATAGGGGCAGATACGCAGTATTTT
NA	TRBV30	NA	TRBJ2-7	CAWNEGPGSYEQYF	TGTGCCTGGAATGAAGGCCCGGGCTCCTACGAGCAGTACTTC
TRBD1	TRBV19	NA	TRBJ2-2	CASSMAGTGGFGELFF	TGTGCCAGTAGTATGGCCGGGACAGGGGGCTTCGGGGAGCTGTTTTTT
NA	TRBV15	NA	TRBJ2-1	CATSKDRVSASGYNEQFF	TGTGCCACCAGCAAGGACAGGGTTAGCGCTAGCGGATACAATGAGCAGTTCTTC
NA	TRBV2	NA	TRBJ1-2	CASRFSFIRGGGYTF	TGTGCCAGCAGATTCTCGTTCATTCGTGGCGGGGGCTACACCTTC
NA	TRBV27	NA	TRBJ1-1	CASSPLPPGQSMAFF	TGTGCCAGCAGTCCGCTCCCCCCAGGACAGTCAATGGCTTTCTTT
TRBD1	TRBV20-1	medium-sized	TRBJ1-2	CSSDRAYGYTF	TGCAGCTCCGACAGGGCCTATGGCTACACCTTC
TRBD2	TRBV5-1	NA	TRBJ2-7	CASSFSGGAPYEQYF	TGCGCCAGCAGCTTTAGCGGGGGGGCCCCCTACGAGCAGTACTTC
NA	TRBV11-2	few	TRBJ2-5	CASTQQGLGETQYF	TGTGCCAGCACCCAGCAGGGGCTAGGGGAGACCCAGTACTTC
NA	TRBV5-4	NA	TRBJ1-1	CASSLGRPGVETEAFF	TGTGCCAGCAGCTTGGGACGGCCGGGGGTAGAAACTGAAGCTTTCTTT
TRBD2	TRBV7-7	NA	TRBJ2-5	CASSPGTSGNQETQYF	TGTGCCAGCAGCCCGGGGACTAGCGGAAACCAAGAGACCCAGTACTTC
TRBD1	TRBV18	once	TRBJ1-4	CASSPPRVRDRQENEKLFF	TGTGCCAGCTCACCACCGCGGGTTCGGGACAGACAGGAGAATGAAAAACTGTTTTTT
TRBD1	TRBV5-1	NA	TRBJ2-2	CASSRLTGDATGELFF	TGCGCCAGCAGCCGATTGACAGGGGATGCCACCGGGGAGCTGTTTTTT
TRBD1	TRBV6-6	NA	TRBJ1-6	CASSYSTGGGSPLHF	TGTGCCAGCAGTTACTCAACAGGGGGAGGTTCACCCCTCCACTTT
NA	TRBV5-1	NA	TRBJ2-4	CASSSEGGSKNIQYF	TGCGCCAGCAGCTCGGAAGGGGGTTCCAAAAACATTCAGTACTTC
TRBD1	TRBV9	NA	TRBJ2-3	CASSSRQGRTDTQYF	TGTGCCAGCAGCAGCCGACAGGGTAGGACAGATACGCAGTATTTT
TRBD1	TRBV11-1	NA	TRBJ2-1	CASSLQGDYYNEQFF	TGTGCCAGCAGCTTACAGGGGGATTACTACAATGAGCAGTTCTTC
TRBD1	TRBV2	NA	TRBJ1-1	CASSYRTGLNEAFF	TGTGCCAGCAGCTATAGGACAGGCCTAAATGAAGCTTTCTTT
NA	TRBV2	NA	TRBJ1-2	CASSVGLAGLFGYTF	TGTGCCAGCAGTGTGGGACTAGCGGGGCTTTTTGGCTACACCTTC
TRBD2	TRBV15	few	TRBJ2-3	CATSRATSYSDTQYF	TGTGCCACCAGCAGAGCGACTAGCTACAGCGATACGCAGTATTTT
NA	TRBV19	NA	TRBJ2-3	CASSGQSTDTQYF	TGTGCCAGTAGTGGCCAGAGCACAGATACGCAGTATTTT
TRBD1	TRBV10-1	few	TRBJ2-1	CATQGARYEQFF	TGCGCCACACAGGGGGCGAGGTATGAGCAGTTCTTC
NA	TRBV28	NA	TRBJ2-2	CASSAPGILTGELFF	TGTGCCAGCAGCGCCCCAGGGATACTGACCGGGGAGCTGTTTTTT
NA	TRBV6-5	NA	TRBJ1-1	CASNSIYTEAFF	TGTGCCAGCAACAGTATTTACACTGAAGCTTTCTTT
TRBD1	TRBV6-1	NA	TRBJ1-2	CASSEDLYRGRWISYGYTF	TGTGCCAGCAGTGAAGATTTGTACAGGGGGCGCTGGATTAGCTATGGCTACACCTTC
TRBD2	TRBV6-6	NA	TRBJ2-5	CASSQLAGGVGTQYF	TGTGCCAGCAGCCAACTAGCGGGGGGGGTCGGGACCCAGTACTTC
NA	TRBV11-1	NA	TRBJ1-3	CASSPGRGGAGLSGNTIYF	TGTGCCAGCAGCCCCGGACGCGGGGGAGCCGGTCTCTCTGGAAACACCATATATTTT
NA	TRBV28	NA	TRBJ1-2	CASTWGRGLYGYTF	TGTGCCAGCACCTGGGGCAGGGGCCTCTATGGCTACACCTTC
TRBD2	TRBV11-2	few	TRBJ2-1	CASSSLAGASYNEQFF	TGTGCCAGCAGCTCCCTGGCGGGAGCGTCCTACAATGAGCAGTTCTTC
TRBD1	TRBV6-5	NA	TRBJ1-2	CASASGTGGPEGYTF	TGTGCCAGCGCCTCCGGGACAGGGGGCCCGGAAGGCTACACCTTC
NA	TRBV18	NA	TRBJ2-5	CASSVHQQETQYF	TGTGCCAGCTCAGTACATCAGCAAGAGACCCAGTACTTC
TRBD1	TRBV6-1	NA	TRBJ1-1	CASSGRLGTGDTEAFF	TGTGCCAGCAGTGGGCGGTTGGGGACAGGCGACACTGAAGCTTTCTTT
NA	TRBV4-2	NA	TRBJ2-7	CASSRGLTNYEQYF	TGTGCCAGCAGCCGCGGACTAACCAACTACGAGCAGTACTTC
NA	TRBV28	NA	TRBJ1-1	CASSSINMNTEAFF	TGTGCCAGCAGTTCGATTAACATGAACACTGAAGCTTTCTTT
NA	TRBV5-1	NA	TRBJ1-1	CASSFSGNTEAFF	TGCGCCAGCAGCTTCTCGGGGAACACTGAAGCTTTCTTT
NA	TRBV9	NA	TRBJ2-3	CASSVVGGWTDTQYF	TGTGCCAGCAGCGTAGTTGGGGGGTGGACAGATACGCAGTATTTT
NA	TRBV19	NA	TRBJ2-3	CASSIGGPDYTQYF	TGTGCCAGTAGTATCGGGGGACCCGACTATACGCAGTATTTT
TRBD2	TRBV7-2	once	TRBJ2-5	CASSLLAGDPGETQYF	TGTGCCAGCAGTCTCCTAGCGGGCGACCCGGGGGAGACCCAGTACTTC
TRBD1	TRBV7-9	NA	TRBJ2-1	CASSFDRVVNEQFF	TGTGCCAGCAGCTTCGACAGGGTCGTCAATGAGCAGTTCTTC
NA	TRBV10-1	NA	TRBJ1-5	CASSESQVQPQHF	TGCGCCAGCAGTGAGTCTCAGGTCCAGCCCCAGCATTTT
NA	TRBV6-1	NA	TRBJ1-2	CASSALFGPGGHGYTF	TGTGCCAGCAGTGCATTGTTCGGGCCGGGGGGCCATGGCTACACCTTC
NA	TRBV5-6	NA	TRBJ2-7	CASSFDSNYEQYF	TGTGCCAGCAGCTTCGACAGCAACTACGAGCAGTACTTC
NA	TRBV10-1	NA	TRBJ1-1	CASSESPGQEAFF	TGCGCCAGCAGTGAGTCTCCCGGACAGGAAGCTTTCTTT
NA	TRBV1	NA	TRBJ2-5	CTSSQDRQHPRWETQYF	TGCACCAGCAGCCAAGATCGACAGCACCCCCGGTGGGAGACCCAGTACTTC
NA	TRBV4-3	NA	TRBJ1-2	CASSQAAGVYGYTF	TGCGCCAGCAGCCAAGCCGCAGGGGTTTATGGCTACACCTTC
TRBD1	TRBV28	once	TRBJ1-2	CASSLPGQGAYGYTF	TGTGCCAGCAGTTTACCCGGACAGGGGGCCTATGGCTACACCTTC